This T cell receptor beta chain was recovered during a study of regulatory T cells in long-lasting Graves disease. V shed 5 bases, J shed 1 base, and the junction held 5 bases outside the gene matches. The CDR3 is 16 residues long. Germline CDR1 and CDR2: SNHLY and FYNNEI. TCR beta libraries were built with iRepertoire HTBI primers and Arm-PCR of CDR3 regions. TCRdb passed the multiplex PCR reads through MiXCR, listing each CDR3 protein once. Among more than 450,000 distinct CDR3 sequences, 15% to 20% were seen once, and the ten largest hold 12%. This clonotype was seen repeatedly, ten times or more. The time point: newly diagnosed GD, antithyroid drugs for less than 3 months. PBMC RNA served as the TCR library source. This same sample was also part of a study on T cells in Graves' hyperthyroidism and ophthalmopathy.

The sample in question was peripheral blood mononuclear cells (PBMCs), obtained at new diagnosis, from a patient treated with antithyroid drugs. This clonotype originated in a man in his forties with Graves disease. The V call is TRBV2, the J call TRBJ2-1, with 10 bases lining up with TRBD1. The CDR3 sequence: CASSRQGAGSYNEQFF. For the CDR3, the DNA is TGTGCCAGCAGTCGACAGGGGGCCGGTTCCTACAATGAGCAGTTCTTC. Drawing the rest from reference TRBV2 and TRBJ2-1, the complete variable domain is EPEVTQTPSHQVTQMGQEVILRCVPISNHLYFYWYRQILGQKVEFLVSFYNNEISEKSEIFDDQFSVERPDGSNFTLKIRSTKLEDSAMYFCASSRQGAGSYNEQFFGPGTRLTVL.